This T cell receptor beta chain was documented in a study of T cell repertoires in cytomegalovirus infection. Trimming took 2 bases from V and 0 from J, leaving 9 bases between them. The CDR3 is 15 residues long. Looked up from germline, CDR1 is SGHTA and CDR2 is FQGNSA. As regards this clonotype: Its antigen is undetermined. This clone may be a read error of a much larger clone one base away.

TCRdb reprocessed the reads with MiXCR, giving one entry per CDR3 protein. The sample has fewer than 550,000 distinct CDR3 sequences, approximately 31% seen once. Findings and caveats of the study: Clonotype analysis showed dominance of the ex vivo response by HLA-C-restricted CMV-specific TCR beta clonotypes.

The chain joins TRBV7-2 to TRBJ2-3, with D perhaps matching TRBD1 (6 bases). The sequencing sample was made of PBMCs. This TCR was recovered from a human donor in good health (CMV status not recorded). Some clones in this sample may be carry-over from other donors' samples. DNA for the CDR3: TGTGCCAGCAGCTTACAGGGGAACAGCACAGATACGCAGTATTTT. Its translation: CASSLQGNSTDTQYF.